The 10 T cell receptor beta chains below all came from one sample that was sequenced in a study of Ad26.COV2.S vaccination and SARS-CoV-2 variants. Produced via immunoSEQ multiplex PCR; TCRdb's table is partial and in-frame only. There are fewer than 500,000 clones in the sample; 90% occur only once, and roughly 4% lies in the top ten. Sample treatment: 15 to 20 received Ad26.COV2.S at low or high dose, single or two shots; 5 received placebo; per-sample allocation not given. It was on day 63 after the first vaccine or placebo injection that samples were taken. The sequencing here drew on peripheral blood, taken in a trial of Ad26.COV2.S vaccine versus placebo. These receptors were collected from a person between 18 and 65 years old who received the Ad26.COV2.S COVID-19 vaccine or a placebo.

J is TRBJ2-7 and V is TRBV6-6, with 7 bases that match TRBD1. The CDR3 totals 13 residues. Germline values: CDR1 MNHNY, CDR2 SVGAGI (reference sequence). V lost 5 bases and J lost 9; bases outside the gene matches: 10. The CDR3 loop is CASSGDRAGVQYF. CDR3 DNA sequence: TGTGCCAGCAGTGGTGACAGGGCCGGGGTGCAGTACTTC.

The chain recombines TRBV7-9 with TRBJ2-7; D possibly corresponds to TRBD2 (5 bases). CDR1 and CDR2 from the germline V gene are SEHNR and FQNEAQ (reference sequence). This CDR3 comprises 14 residues. Trimming shortened V by 5 bases and J by 0 bases, and 11 bases separated the two germline ends. The CDR3 region has the DNA TGTGCCAGCAGCGGGAGCGTCCCCTCCTACGAGCAGTACTTC. The encoded protein is CASSGSVPSYEQYF.

The chain combines TRBV13 with TRBJ2-1, with D unresolved. Between the trimmed V and J ends, which lost 1 base and 4 bases, there was a span of 17 bases. This CDR3 comprises 17 residues. Germline CDR1 and CDR2: PRHDT and FYEKMQ (reference sequence). The CDR3 spells CASSLDPPLVPYNEQFF. The CDR3 DNA sequence: TGTGCCAGCAGCTTAGACCCTCCGCTAGTGCCTTACAATGAGCAGTTCTTC.

This clone was detected once. The chain links TRBV27 to TRBJ2-2; D uncertain. Germline assignment: CDR1 MNHEY and CDR2 SMNVEV (reference sequence). V was pared by 5 bases and J by 0 bases, with 13 bases between. The CDR3 spans 16 residues. CDR3 sequence (DNA): TGTGCCAGCAGTAACCTAGGTAAAACGAACACCGGGGAGCTGTTTTTT. Its translation is CASSNLGKTNTGELFF.

The genes are TRBV5-5 and TRBJ2-2; TRBD1 might be the D (6 bases). Germline assignment: CDR1 SGHKS and CDR2 YYEKEE (reference sequence). The CDR3 contains 15 residues. V dropped 4 bases and J dropped 6 bases, with 16 bases sitting between them. CDR3: CASSTTGVGAGELFF. Written as DNA, the CDR3 is TGTGCCAGCAGCACGACAGGAGTGGGCGCCGGGGAGCTGTTTTTT.

This chain joins TRBV27 and TRBJ1-1; D call uncertain. CDR1 is MNHEY and CDR2 is SMNVEV in the germline V gene (reference sequence). The CDR3 totals 19 residues. Deletions cut 3 bases from V and 0 bases from J, with 23 bases between. The DNA of the CDR3 is TGTGCCAGCAGTTTCACAACCCACCGGGAGGGTTTAGTGAACACTGAAGCTTTCTTT. Residues: CASSFTTHREGLVNTEAFF.

This chain uses TRBV7-8 with TRBJ2-5; D gene ambiguous. The V gene's germline CDR1 is SGHVS and CDR2 FQNEAQ. V was pared by 1 base and J by 9 bases, with 12 bases between. The CDR3 is made up of 13 amino acids. The CDR3 DNA is TGTGCCAGCAGCTTAGACGTGGTACAGTCCCAGTACTTC. Protein product: CASSLDVVQSQYF.

The gene calls are TRBV6-2 or TRBV6-3 and TRBJ2-2, with a tentative D call TRBD2 (6 bases). The CDR3 is 16 residues long. The V gene's germline CDR1 is MNHEY and CDR2 SVGEGT. The germline V and J ends were trimmed by 5 bases and 5 bases, with 18 bases remaining between them. The CDR3 sequence: CASSRPSRAGTGELFF. Here the CDR3 DNA reads TGTGCCAGCAGTAGACCTAGCCGCGCGGGGACCGGGGAGCTGTTTTTT.

The chain's CDR3 is CASSEMLRELYEQYF. CDR3 nucleotides: TGTGCCAGCAGTGAAATGTTGCGGGAGCTCTACGAGCAGTACTTC. This chain joins TRBV6-1 and TRBJ2-7, with 7 bases fitting TRBD2. Trimming at V came to 2 bases and at J to 3 bases, leaving 7 bases not matched to a gene. CDR3 length: 15 residues. Germline values: CDR1 MNHNS, CDR2 SASEGT.

V usage is TRBV15 and J usage is TRBJ2-3; 9 nucleotides match TRBD1. The CDR3 totals 17 residues. V trimming: 1 base; J trimming: 5 bases; junction bases outside the gene matches: 10. Germline V gives CDR1 LNHNV, CDR2 YYDKDF (reference sequence). CDR3 protein: CATSRGDGQGMGDTQYF. The DNA for the CDR3 is TGTGCCACCAGCAGAGGGGATGGACAGGGGATGGGAGATACGCAGTATTTT.